The 3 T cell receptor delta chains below come from one sample, sequenced in a study of γδ T cells in repeated Plasmodium falciparum infection. TCRdb redid clone calling on the multiplex PCR reads using CATT. The sample records 90,000 or so delta-chain clones, 0.75% to 1% being singletons. Vgamma9/Vdelta2+ and Vdelta2-negative gammadelta T cells were flow-sorted from PBMC for bulk sequencing. The sample taken for sequencing was gamma-delta T cells from blood. The receptors derive from a pool of human donors (malaria-infected and uninfected, not separated).

This clone was observed a few times. This likely stems from a read error, as it lies one base from a far larger clone. This sample also contains other DNA sequences that code for the same CDR3. V gene TRDV1 combines with J gene TRDJ1; the match to TRDD3 covers 9 bases. The CDR3 is made up of 18 amino acids. Per the germline V gene, CDR1 is TSWWSYY and CDR2 is QGS. CDR3 sequence (DNA): TGTGCTCTTGGGGAGGCTTCCGGGGGATACCCTTACACTGATAAACTCATCTTT. Translation gives CALGEASGGYPYTDKLIF.

Notes on this clone: The amino acid sequence in TCRdb belongs to a much larger clone and departs from this DNA's translation at residue 7, likely a sequencing read error; the sequence shown is translated from the DNA. CDR3 amino acids: CACDKVLVLGDSPYTDKLIF. CDR3 nucleotide sequence: TGTGCCTGTGACAAGGTCTTGGTACTGGGGGATAGCCCGTACACCGATAAACTCATCTTT. The genes are TRDV2 and TRDJ1; 11 bases fit TRDD3. TCRdb records no J gene; here it was assigned by comparing the DNA to germline. The CDR3 spans 20 residues. In germline, CDR1 is GEAIGNYY, CDR2 EKD. V trimming: 2 bases; J trimming: 0 bases; junction bases outside the gene matches: 16.

This clone appeared a few times. The TCRdb protein comes from a much larger clone and disagrees with this DNA's translation at residue 10, likely due to a read error; the protein given here is derived from the DNA. The gene calls are TRDV1 and TRDJ1, with D unresolved. Assignment of the J gene here rests on matching the DNA to germline, because TCRdb gives none. Trimming cost V 2 bases and J 7 bases, with 20 bases left between them. Germline CDR1 reads TSWWSYY; CDR2 reads QGS. This CDR3 is built from 16 residues. As DNA, the CDR3 is TGTGCTCTTGGGGAAGCTGTTAGAGGCCCCCGGGGTAAACTCATCTTT. It encodes CALGEAVRGPRGKLIF.